The TCR beta chain described here comes from a study of STAT5B mutations in CD4+ large granular lymphocyte leukemia. In regard to this clone: The same CDR3 is also encoded by other DNA sequences in this sample.

Data came from immunoSEQ multiplex PCR; TCRdb stores just in-frame clones and leaves some out. The data show just under 35,000 clones, with roughly two thirds seen just once and under 2% held by the top ten. The V and J ends lost 1 base and 0 bases respectively, with 7 bases between them. Per the germline V gene, CDR1 is KGHSH and CDR2 is LQKENI. This CDR3 is 15 amino acids long. Sequenced input: CD4+ T cells from blood buffy coats. This clonotype was sampled from a human donor in good health. The chain carries TRBV18 and TRBJ1-5; no reliable D call. CDR3 coding DNA: TGTGCCAGCTCACCACAGGGTTCTAGCAATCAGCCCCAGCATTTT. This sequence encodes CASSPQGSSNQPQHF.